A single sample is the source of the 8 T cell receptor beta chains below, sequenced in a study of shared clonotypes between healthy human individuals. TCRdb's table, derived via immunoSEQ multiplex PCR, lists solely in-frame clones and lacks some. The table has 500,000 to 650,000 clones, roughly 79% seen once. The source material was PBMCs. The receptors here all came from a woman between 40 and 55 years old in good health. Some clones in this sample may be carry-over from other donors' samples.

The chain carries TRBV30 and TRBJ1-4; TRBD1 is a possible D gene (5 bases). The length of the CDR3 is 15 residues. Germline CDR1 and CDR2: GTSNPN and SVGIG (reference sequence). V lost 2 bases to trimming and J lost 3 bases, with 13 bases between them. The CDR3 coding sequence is TGTGCCTGGAGTACCCCCCCGGGACCTAATGAAAAACTGTTTTTT. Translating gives CAWSTPPGPNEKLFF.

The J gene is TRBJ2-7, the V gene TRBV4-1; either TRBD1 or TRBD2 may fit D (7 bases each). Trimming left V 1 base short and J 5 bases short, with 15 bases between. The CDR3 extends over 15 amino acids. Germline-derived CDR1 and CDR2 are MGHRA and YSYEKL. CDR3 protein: CASSQGGGGYHEQYF. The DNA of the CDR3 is TGCGCCAGCAGCCAAGGGGGAGGGGGCTACCACGAGCAGTACTTC.

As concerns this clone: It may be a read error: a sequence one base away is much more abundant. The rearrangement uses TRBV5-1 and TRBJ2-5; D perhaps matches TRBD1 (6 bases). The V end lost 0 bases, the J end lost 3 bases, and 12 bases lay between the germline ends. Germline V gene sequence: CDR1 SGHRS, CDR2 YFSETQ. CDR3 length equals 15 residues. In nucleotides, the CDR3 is TGCGCCAGCAGCTTGGGTGCGGCAGGGGAAGAGACCCAGTACTTC. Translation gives CASSLGAAGEETQYF.

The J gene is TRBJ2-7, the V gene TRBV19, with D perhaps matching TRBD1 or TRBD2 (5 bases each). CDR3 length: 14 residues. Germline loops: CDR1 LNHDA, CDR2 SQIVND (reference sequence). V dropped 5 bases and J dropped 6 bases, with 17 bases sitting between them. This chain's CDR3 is CASSAGTELAEQYF. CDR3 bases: TGTGCCAGTAGTGCAGGGACCGAATTGGCCGAGCAGTACTTC.

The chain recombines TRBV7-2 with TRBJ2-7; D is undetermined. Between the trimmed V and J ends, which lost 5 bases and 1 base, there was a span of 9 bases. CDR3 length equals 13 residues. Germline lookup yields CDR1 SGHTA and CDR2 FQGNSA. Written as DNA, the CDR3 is TGTGCCAGCAGCCCCGACCGATCCTACGAGCAGTACTTC. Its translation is CASSPDRSYEQYF.

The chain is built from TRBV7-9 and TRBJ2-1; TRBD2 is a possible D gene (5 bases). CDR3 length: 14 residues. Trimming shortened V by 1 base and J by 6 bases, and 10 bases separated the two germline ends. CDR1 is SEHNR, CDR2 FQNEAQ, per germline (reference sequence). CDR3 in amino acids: CASSLGELGNEQFF. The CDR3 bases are TGTGCCAGCAGCTTAGGGGAGCTTGGCAATGAGCAGTTCTTC.

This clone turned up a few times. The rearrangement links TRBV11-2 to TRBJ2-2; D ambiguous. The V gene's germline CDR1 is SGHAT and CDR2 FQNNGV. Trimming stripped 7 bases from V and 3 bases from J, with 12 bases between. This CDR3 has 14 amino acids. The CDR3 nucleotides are TGTGCCAGCACCTGGATCTGGGACACCGGGGAGCTGTTTTTT. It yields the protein CASTWIWDTGELFF. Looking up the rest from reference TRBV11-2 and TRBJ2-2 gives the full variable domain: EAGVAQSPRYKIIEKRQSVAFWCNPISGHATLYWYQQILGQGPKLLIQFQNNGVVDDSQLPKDRFSAERLKGVDSTLKIQPAKLEDSAVYLCASTWIWDTGELFFGEGSRLTVL.

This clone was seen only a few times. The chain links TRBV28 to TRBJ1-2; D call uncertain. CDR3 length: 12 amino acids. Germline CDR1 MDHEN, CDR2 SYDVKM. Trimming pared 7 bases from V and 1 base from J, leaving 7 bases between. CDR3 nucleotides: TGTGCCAGCATGTGGAGTAACTATGGCTACACCTTC. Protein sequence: CASMWSNYGYTF.